This is a list of T cell receptor beta chains from one sample in a study of cytomegalovirus exposure and HLA in healthy donors. Sequencing was performed with immunoSEQ multiplex PCR; in TCRdb, only in-frame clones are kept and a portion is missing. In the table there are roughly 250,000 clones, roughly 86% of which are singletons. Source material: PBMCs. The receptors were gathered from a woman in her thirties in good health and CMV-seropositive. Both conserved end residues are part of each CDR3. The D gene is left open where the match is weak. Clone size is not always given. Where it is, it says once, few, many or a class for expanded clones.

V gene,clone size,D gene,J gene,CDR3 protein,CDR3 DNA
TRBV2,.,.,TRBJ1-1,CASRRSLAEVRAEAFF,TGTGCCAGCCGCCGGAGCCTTGCAGAAGTGAGGGCTGAAGCTTTCTTT
TRBV5-1,.,TRBD1,TRBJ2-1,CASSLPWTGGINEQFF,TGCGCCAGCAGCCTGCCTTGGACAGGGGGAATCAATGAGCAGTTCTTC
TRBV28,.,.,TRBJ2-2,CASSPEQEVAGELFF,TGTGCCAGCAGTCCGGAGCAAGAAGTTGCCGGGGAGCTGTTTTTT
TRBV27,.,.,TRBJ1-5,CASSLIQGTQPQHF,TGTGCCAGCAGTCTAATACAGGGAACTCAGCCCCAGCATTTT
TRBV7-3,.,TRBD2,TRBJ2-5,CASSLSAGGGETQYF,TGTGCCAGCAGCTTATCGGCGGGCGGGGGAGAGACCCAGTACTTC
TRBV30,.,.,TRBJ1-4,CAWSNVRGEKLFF,TGTGCCTGGAGTAACGTAAGGGGAGAAAAACTGTTTTTT
TRBV27,.,TRBD1,TRBJ1-5,CASSLTGSSVSNQPQHF,TGTGCCAGCAGTCTGACAGGGTCCTCCGTTAGCAATCAGCCCCAGCATTTT
TRBV6-5,.,TRBD2,TRBJ2-1,CASTPSGSFNEQFF,TGTGCCAGCACCCCTAGCGGGAGTTTCAATGAGCAGTTCTTC
TRBV2,.,.,TRBJ1-2,CASAEYGYTF,TGTGCCAGCGCAGAATATGGCTACACCTTC
TRBV11-2,.,TRBD2,TRBJ2-7,CASSLVRTGTSSYEQYF,TGTGCCAGCAGCTTAGTCAGAACCGGGACTAGCAGCTACGAGCAGTACTTC
TRBV2,.,TRBD2,TRBJ2-1,CASSGSSSGRRTYNEQFF,TGTGCCAGCAGTGGATCCAGTAGCGGGAGGAGGACCTACAATGAGCAGTTCTTC
TRBV27,few,TRBD2,TRBJ2-7,CATRLAGGYEQYF,TGTGCCACCAGACTAGCGGGAGGCTACGAGCAGTACTTC
TRBV7-9,.,.,TRBJ2-1,CASSLDTLNEQFF,TGTGCCAGCAGCTTAGACACCCTCAATGAGCAGTTCTTC
TRBV25-1,.,TRBD2,TRBJ2-5,CASSDASGRRVETQYF,TGTGCCAGCAGTGATGCTAGCGGGAGGCGGGTTGAGACCCAGTACTTC
TRBV6-1,.,.,TRBJ1-1,CASSASLTEAFF,TGTGCCAGCAGTGCCTCTTTGACTGAAGCTTTCTTT
TRBV7-9,.,TRBD2,TRBJ2-5,CASTPRSGSFGETQYF,TGTGCCAGCACCCCCCGGAGCGGGAGCTTTGGAGAGACCCAGTACTTC
TRBV7-8,.,TRBD1,TRBJ1-2,CASSLDGQGLYGYTF,TGTGCCAGCAGCTTAGACGGACAGGGTCTCTATGGCTACACCTTC
TRBV2,.,.,TRBJ2-3,CAIDGMDSGQYF,TGTGCCATAGACGGCATGGACTCCGGGCAGTATTTT
TRBV28,.,.,TRBJ1-2,CASSPQGRANYGYTF,TGTGCCAGCAGTCCCCAAGGGAGGGCTAACTATGGCTACACCTTC
TRBV27,.,.,TRBJ2-7,CASSLEPLGYEQYF,TGTGCCAGCAGTTTAGAACCCCTCGGGTACGAGCAGTACTTC
TRBV7-6,.,TRBD1,TRBJ1-2,CASSHLSGGGGDGYTF,TGTGCCAGCAGCCATTTATCAGGGGGCGGTGGAGATGGCTACACCTTC
TRBV19,many,TRBD2,TRBJ2-7,CAIGGTSGEQYF,TGTGCCATCGGCGGGACTAGCGGGGAGCAGTACTTC
TRBV12-5,.,.,TRBJ1-2,CASGLGQGLGYGYTF,TGTGCTAGTGGTTTAGGGCAGGGCCTAGGATATGGCTACACCTTC
TRBV21-1,.,.,TRBJ2-7,CASSKAHLGIAGRPCYEQYF,TGTGCCAGCAGCAAAGCACACCTGGGAATTGCGGGACGGCCTTGCTACGAGCAGTACTTC
TRBV12-2,.,.,TRBJ2-1,CASRLVFCGLEPSDEQFF,TGTGCAAGTCGCTTAGTCTTCTGCGGGCTGGAACCTAGCGATGAGCAGTTCTTC
TRBV19,.,.,TRBJ2-7,CASSRFTGFGYEQYF,TGTGCCAGTAGTAGATTCACAGGGTTCGGGTACGAGCAGTACTTC
TRBV5-1,.,TRBD1,TRBJ2-3,CASSWPGQGIGDTQYF,TGCGCCAGCAGCTGGCCGGGACAGGGGATCGGAGATACGCAGTATTTT
TRBV15,once,TRBD2,TRBJ2-5,CATSRDYLLAGTGETQYF,TGTGCCACCAGCAGAGACTACCTTTTAGCGGGAACCGGGGAGACCCAGTACTTC
TRBV6-5,.,.,TRBJ1-5,CASSLQGDQPQHF,TGTGCCAGCAGTCTACAGGGAGATCAGCCCCAGCATTTT